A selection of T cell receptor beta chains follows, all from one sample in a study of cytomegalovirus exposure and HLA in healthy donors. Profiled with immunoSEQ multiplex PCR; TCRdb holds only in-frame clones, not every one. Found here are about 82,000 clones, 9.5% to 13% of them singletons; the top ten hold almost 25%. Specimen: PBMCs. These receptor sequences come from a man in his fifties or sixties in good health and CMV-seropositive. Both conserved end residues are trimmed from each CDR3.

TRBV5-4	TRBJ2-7	ATSQASGSYEQY
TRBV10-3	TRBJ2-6	AGGDRGPGANVLT
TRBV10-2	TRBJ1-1	ASRGTGGSRAVTEAF
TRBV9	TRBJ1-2	ASSPRQGSGYGYT
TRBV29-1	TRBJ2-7	SVAWGLAGPYEQY
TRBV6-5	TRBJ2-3	ASRGPAGGTDTQY
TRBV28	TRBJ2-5	ASRTPGEYQETQY
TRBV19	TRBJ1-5	ASSSVTGSNQPQH
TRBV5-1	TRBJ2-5	ASSSRTGGQETQY
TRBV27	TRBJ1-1	ASSLRGQGTEAF
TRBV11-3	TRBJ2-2	ASSGPGGPSGTGELF
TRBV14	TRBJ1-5	ASSQDQRQPQH
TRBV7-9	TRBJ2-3	ASTGGGWAPDTDTQY
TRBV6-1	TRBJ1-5	ASSEAPDTYSNQPQH
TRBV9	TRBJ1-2	ASSVVSQLNYGYT
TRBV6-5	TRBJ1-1	ASSPRGSTEAF
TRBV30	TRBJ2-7	AWTRGSSYEQY
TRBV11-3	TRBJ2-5	ASSTGTGDQETQY
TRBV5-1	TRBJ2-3	ASSLATLLDTQY
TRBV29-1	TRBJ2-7	SVVAGYEQY
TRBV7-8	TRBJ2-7	ASSFSSGGPYEQY
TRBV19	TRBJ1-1	ASRASAEAF